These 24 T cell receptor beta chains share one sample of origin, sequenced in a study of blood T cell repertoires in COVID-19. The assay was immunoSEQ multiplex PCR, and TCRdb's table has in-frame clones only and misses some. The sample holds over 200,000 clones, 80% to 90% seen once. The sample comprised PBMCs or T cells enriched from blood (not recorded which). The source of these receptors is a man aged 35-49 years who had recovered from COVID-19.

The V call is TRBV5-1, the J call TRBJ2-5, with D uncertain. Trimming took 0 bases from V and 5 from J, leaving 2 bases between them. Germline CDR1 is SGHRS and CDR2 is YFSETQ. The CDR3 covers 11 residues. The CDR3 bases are TGCGCCAGCAGCTTGGCGGAGACCCAGTACTTC. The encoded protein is CASSLAETQYF. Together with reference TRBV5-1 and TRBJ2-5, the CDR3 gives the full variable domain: KAGVTQTPRYLIKTRGQQVTLSCSPISGHRSVSWYQQTPGQGLQFLFEYFSETQRNKGNFPGRFSGRQFSNSRSEMNVSTLELGDSALYLCASSLAETQYFGPGTRLLVL.

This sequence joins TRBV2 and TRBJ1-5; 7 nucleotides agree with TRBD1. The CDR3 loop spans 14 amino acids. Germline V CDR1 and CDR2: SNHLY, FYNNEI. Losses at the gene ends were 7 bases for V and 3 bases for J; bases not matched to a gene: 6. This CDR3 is CASTPDRDNQPQHF. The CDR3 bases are TGTGCCAGCACCCCAGACAGGGACAATCAGCCCCAGCATTTT.

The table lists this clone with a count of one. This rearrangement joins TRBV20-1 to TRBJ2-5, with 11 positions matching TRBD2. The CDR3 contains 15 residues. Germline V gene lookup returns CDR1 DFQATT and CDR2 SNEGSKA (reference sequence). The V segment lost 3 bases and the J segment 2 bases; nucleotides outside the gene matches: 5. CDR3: CSASPLAGGQETQYF. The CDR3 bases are TGCAGTGCTAGTCCCCTAGCGGGAGGACAAGAGACCCAGTACTTC.

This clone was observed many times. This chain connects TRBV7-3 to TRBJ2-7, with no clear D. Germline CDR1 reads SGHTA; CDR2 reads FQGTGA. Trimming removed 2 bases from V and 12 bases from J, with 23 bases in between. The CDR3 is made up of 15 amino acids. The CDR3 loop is CASSLYGQPSTVAYF. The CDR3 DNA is TGTGCCAGCAGCTTATACGGCCAACCCAGTACCGTAGCGTACTTC.

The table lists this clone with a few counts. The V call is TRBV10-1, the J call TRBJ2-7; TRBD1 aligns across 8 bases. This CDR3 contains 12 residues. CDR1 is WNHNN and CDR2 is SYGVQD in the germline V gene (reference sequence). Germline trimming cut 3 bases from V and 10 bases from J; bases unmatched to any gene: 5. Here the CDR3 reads CASSDPGQAQYF. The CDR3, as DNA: TGCGCCAGCAGTGACCCGGGACAGGCTCAGTACTTC.

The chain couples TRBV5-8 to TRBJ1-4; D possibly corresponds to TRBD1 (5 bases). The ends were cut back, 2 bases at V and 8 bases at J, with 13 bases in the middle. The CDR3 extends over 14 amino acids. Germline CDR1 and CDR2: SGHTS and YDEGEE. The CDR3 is CASSFGREGEKLFF. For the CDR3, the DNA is TGTGCCAGCAGCTTTGGCAGGGAGGGCGAAAAACTGTTTTTT.

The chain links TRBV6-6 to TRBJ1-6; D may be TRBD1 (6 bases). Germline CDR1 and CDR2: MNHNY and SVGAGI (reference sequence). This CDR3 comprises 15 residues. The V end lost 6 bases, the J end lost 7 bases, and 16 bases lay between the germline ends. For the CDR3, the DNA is TGTGCCAGCAGCCTCGGGGGGCAGGGGAATTCACCCCTCCACTTT. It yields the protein CASSLGGQGNSPLHF.

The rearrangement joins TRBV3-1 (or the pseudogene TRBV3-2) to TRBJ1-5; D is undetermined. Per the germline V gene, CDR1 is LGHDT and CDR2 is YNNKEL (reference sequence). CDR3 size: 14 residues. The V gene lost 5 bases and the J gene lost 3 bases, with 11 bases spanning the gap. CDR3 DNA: TGTGCCAGCAGCTCGTCGGGGAACAATCAGCCCCAGCATTTT. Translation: CASSSSGNNQPQHF.

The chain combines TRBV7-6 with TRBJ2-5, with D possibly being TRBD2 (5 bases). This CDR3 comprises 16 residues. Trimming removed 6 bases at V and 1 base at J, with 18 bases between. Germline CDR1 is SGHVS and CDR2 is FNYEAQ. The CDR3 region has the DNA TGTGCCAGCAGAATCTTGGCTACTAGTGCCCAAGAGACCCAGTACTTC. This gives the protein CASRILATSAQETQYF.

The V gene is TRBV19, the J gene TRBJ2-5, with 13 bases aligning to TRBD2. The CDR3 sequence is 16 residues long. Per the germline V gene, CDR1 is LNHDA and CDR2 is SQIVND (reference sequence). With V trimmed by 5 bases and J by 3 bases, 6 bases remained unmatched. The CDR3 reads CASSSWTSGRKETQYF. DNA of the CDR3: TGTGCCAGTAGTTCCTGGACTAGCGGGAGAAAAGAGACCCAGTACTTC.

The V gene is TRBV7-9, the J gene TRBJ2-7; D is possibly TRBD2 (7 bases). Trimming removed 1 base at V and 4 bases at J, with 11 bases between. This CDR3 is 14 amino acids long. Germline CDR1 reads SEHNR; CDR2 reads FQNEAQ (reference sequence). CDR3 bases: TGTGCCAGCAGCTTAGAGGGGGGGCGGTACGAGCAGTACTTC. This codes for CASSLEGGRYEQYF.

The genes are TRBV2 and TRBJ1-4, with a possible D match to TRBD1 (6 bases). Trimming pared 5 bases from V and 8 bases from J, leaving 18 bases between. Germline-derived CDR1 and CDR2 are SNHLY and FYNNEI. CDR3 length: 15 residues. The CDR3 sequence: CASSQSTGHGEKLFF. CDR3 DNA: TGTGCCAGCAGTCAATCCACAGGGCATGGCGAAAAACTGTTTTTT.

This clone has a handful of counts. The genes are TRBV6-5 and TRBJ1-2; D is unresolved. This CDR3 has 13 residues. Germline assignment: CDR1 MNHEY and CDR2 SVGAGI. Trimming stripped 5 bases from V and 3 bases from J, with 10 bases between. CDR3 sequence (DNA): TGTGCCAGCAGTCAACCGGGTCACTATGGCTACACCTTC. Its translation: CASSQPGHYGYTF.

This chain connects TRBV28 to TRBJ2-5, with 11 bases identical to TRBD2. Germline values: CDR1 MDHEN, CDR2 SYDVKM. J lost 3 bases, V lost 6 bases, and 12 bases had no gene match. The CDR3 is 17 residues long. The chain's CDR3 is CASSAPPLAGGEETQYF. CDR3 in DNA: TGTGCCAGCAGCGCCCCGCCCCTAGCGGGGGGAGAAGAGACCCAGTACTTC.

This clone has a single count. The CDR3 region has the DNA TGCAGCGTTGTTGACGGACAGAGTCCCGAGCAGTACTTC. Translated: CSVVDGQSPEQYF. This rearrangement joins TRBV29-1 to TRBJ2-7; TRBD1 might be the D (6 bases). The CDR3 is made up of 13 amino acids. Trimming took off 4 bases at V and 6 bases at J, with 16 bases between the two ends. The germline V gene has CDR1 SQVTM and CDR2 ANQGSEA.

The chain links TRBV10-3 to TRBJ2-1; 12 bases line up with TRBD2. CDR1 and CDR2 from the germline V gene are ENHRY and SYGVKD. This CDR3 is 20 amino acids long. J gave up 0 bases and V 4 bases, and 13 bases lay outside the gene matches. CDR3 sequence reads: CAISGTTSGRTTSSYNEQFF. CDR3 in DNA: TGTGCCATCAGTGGTACTACTAGCGGGAGGACTACGAGCTCCTACAATGAGCAGTTCTTC.

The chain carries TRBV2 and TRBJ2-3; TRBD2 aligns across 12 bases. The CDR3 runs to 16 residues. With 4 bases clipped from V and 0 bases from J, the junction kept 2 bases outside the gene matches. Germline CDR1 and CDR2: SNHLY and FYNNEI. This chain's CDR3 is CASSGLAGVSTDTQYF. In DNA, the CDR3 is TGTGCCAGCAGTGGACTAGCGGGGGTTAGCACAGATACGCAGTATTTT.

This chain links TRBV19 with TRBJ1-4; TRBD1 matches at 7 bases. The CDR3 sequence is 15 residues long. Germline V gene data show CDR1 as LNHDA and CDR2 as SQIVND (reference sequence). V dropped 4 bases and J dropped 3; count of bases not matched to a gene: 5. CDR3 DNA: TGTGCCAGTAGTACCCGGGACAGCTCTAATGAAAAACTGTTTTTT. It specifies CASSTRDSSNEKLFF. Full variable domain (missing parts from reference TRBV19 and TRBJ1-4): DGGITQSPKYLFRKEGQNVTLSCEQNLNHDAMYWYRQDPGQGLRLIYYSQIVNDFQKGDIAEGYSVSREKKESFPLTVTSAQKNPTAFYLCASSTRDSSNEKLFFGSGTQLSVL.

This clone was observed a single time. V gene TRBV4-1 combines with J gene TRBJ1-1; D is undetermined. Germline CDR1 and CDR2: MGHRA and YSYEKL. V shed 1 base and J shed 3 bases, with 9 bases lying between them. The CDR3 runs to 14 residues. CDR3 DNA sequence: TGCGCCAGCAGCCAAGTCGGACTCTACACTGAAGCTTTCTTT. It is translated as CASSQVGLYTEAFF.

CDR3 amino acids: CATSPQGNQPQHF. The CDR3 DNA follows: TGTGCCACCAGCCCACAGGGAAATCAGCCCCAGCATTTT. The V call is TRBV15, the J call TRBJ1-5; D possibly corresponds to TRBD1 (6 bases). Trimming pared 5 bases from V and 4 bases from J, leaving 9 bases between. Germline loops: CDR1 LNHNV, CDR2 YYDKDF (reference sequence). This CDR3 is built from 13 residues. Full variable domain (remainder filled in from reference TRBV15 and TRBJ1-5): DAMVIQNPRYQVTQFGKPVTLSCSQTLNHNVMYWYQQKSSQAPKLLFHYYDKDFNNEADTPDNFQSRRPNTSFCFLDIRSPGLGDTAMYLCATSPQGNQPQHFGDGTRLSIL.

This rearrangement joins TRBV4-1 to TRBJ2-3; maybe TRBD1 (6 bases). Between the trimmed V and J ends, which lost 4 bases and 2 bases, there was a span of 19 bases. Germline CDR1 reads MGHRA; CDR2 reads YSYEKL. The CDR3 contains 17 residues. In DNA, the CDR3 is TGCGCCAGCAGCCGCCCCCCGGGACACTCCTTCACAGATACGCAGTATTTT. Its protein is CASSRPPGHSFTDTQYF.

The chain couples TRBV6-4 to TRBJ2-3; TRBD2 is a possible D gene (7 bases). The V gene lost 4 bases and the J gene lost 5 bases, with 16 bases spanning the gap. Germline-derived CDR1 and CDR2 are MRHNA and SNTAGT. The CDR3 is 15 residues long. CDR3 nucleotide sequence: TGTGCCAGCAGTGCGGTGGGGGGGCCGGAAGATACGCAGTATTTT. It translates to CASSAVGGPEDTQYF.

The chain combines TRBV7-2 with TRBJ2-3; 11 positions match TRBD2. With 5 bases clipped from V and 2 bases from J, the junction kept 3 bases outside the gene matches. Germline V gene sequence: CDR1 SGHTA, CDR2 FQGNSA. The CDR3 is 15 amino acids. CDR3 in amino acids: CASSRTSGPTDTQYF. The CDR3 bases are TGTGCCAGCAGCCGGACTAGCGGGCCCACAGATACGCAGTATTTT.

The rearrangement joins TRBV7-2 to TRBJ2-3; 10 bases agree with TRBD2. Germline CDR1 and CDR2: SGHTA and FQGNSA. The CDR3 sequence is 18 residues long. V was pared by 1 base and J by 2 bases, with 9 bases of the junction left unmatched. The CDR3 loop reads CASSLVIPLAGATDTQYF. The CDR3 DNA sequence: TGTGCCAGCAGCTTAGTGATTCCCCTAGCGGGAGCCACAGATACGCAGTATTTT.